This TCR beta chain was sequenced in a study of blood T cell repertoires in COVID-19. Study-level background: COVID-19 samples collected from the United States, Italy and Spain covered acute and convalescent phases.

The sample holds one count of this clone. In Cohort 3, a recovered donor had either two negative PCRs, clearance, or symptom resolution. The CDR3 loop spans 12 amino acids. Trimming took 4 bases from V and 8 from J, leaving 9 bases between them. Germline V gene lookup returns CDR1 SGHNT and CDR2 YYREEE (reference sequence). The repertoire was sequenced with immunoSEQ multiplex PCR; TCRdb's copy has only in-frame clones and lacks some. The sample contains 200,000 to 250,000 clones, 87% of which appear only once. V and J are TRBV5-4 and TRBJ1-4, with D maybe TRBD1 (5 bases). The source material was PBMCs or T cells enriched from blood (not recorded which). The receptor was isolated from a man aged 25 to 40 who had recovered from COVID-19. The CDR3 coding sequence is TGTGCCAGCAGCGGTCACAGGGAAAAACTGTTTTTT. This encodes CASSGHREKLFF.